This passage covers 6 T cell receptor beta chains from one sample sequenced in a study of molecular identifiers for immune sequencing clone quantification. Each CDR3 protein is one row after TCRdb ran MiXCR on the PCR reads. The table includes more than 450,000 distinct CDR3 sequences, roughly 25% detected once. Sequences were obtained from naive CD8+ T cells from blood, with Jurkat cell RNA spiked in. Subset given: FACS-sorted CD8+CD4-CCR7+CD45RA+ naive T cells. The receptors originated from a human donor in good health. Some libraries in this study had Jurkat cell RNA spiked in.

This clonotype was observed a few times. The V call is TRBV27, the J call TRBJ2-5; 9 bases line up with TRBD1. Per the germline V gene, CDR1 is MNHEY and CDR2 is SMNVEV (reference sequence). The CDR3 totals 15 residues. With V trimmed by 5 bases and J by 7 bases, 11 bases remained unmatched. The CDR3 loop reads CASSSRDRATGTQYF. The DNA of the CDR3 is TGTGCCAGCAGTAGTAGGGACAGGGCGACTGGGACCCAGTACTTC.

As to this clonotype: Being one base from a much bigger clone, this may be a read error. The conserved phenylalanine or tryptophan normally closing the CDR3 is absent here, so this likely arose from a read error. The CDR3 loop reads CASSTGVYGAEAFL. In nucleotides, the CDR3 is TGTGCCAGCAGCACCGGAGTCTATGGCGCTGAAGCTTTCCTT. V is TRBV7-9 and J is TRBJ1-1; D uncertain. CDR1 is SEHNR and CDR2 is FQNEAQ in the germline V gene (reference sequence). The CDR3 has 14 amino acids. The V end was cut by 5 bases, the J end by 6 bases, with 16 bases between.

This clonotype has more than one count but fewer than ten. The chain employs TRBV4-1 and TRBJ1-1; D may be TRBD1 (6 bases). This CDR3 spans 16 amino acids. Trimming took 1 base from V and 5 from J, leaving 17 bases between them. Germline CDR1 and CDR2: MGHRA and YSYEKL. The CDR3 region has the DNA TGCGCCAGCAGCCAAGTAGGCCAACAGGGAGGGACTGAAGCTTTCTTT. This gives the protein CASSQVGQQGGTEAFF.

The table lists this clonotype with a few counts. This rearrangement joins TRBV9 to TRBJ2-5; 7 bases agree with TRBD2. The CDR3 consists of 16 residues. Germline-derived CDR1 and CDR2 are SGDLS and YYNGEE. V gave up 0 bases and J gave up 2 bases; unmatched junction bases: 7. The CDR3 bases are TGTGCCAGCAGCGTAGCAAAAGCGGGAAGACAAGAGACCCAGTACTTC. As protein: CASSVAKAGRQETQYF. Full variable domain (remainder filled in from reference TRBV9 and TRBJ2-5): DSGVTQTPKHLITATGQRVTLRCSPRSGDLSVYWYQQSLDQGLQFLIQYYNGEERAKGNILERFSAQQFPDLHSELNLSSLELGDSALYFCASSVAKAGRQETQYFGPGTRLLVL.

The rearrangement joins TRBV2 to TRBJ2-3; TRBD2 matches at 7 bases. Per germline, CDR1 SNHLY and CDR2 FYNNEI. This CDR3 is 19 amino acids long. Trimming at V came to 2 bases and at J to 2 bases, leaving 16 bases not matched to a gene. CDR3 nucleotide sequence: TGTGCCAGCAGTGAACATATCCCCCCGGGGGGAGGAGACACAGATACGCAGTATTTT. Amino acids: CASSEHIPPGGGDTDTQYF. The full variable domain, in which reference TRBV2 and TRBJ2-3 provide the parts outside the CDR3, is EPEVTQTPSHQVTQMGQEVILRCVPISNHLYFYWYRQILGQKVEFLVSFYNNEISEKSEIFDDQFSVERPDGSNFTLKIRSTKLEDSAMYFCASSEHIPPGGGDTDTQYFGPGTRLTVL.

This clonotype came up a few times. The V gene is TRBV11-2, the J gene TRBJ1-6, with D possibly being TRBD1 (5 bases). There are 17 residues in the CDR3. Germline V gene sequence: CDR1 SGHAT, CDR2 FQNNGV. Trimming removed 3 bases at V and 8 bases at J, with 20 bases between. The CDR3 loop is CASSLSPPGQSHSPLHF. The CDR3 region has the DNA TGTGCCAGCAGCTTGTCTCCCCCGGGGCAGTCCCATTCACCCCTCCACTTT.